The entry below gives a single T cell receptor beta chain sequence along with its context. In the original workflow: Estimation of nucleated cell counts was performed using reference gene primer amplification. The method was immunoSEQ multiplex PCR; TCRdb's version includes in-frame clones alone and lacks a portion of them. From that table come the V and J calls and clone size; the DNA was used to work out D and trimming. The table has some 85,000 clones, 80% seen once. This sample stems from a study of blood T cell repertoires in COVID-19. Study-level information: COVID-19 samples from acute and convalescent phases originated in the United States, Italy and Spain. T cells, B-cell-depleted T cells, or PBMCs provided the cDNA or gDNA that served as material.

This CDR3 is 14 amino acids long. The V gene lost 5 bases and the J gene lost 2 bases, with 11 bases spanning the gap. The germline V gene has CDR1 LNHDA and CDR2 SQIVND (reference sequence). The V gene is TRBV19, the J gene TRBJ2-3; a weak D match, TRBD2 (5 bases). Sequenced input: peripheral blood. The receptor's source is a woman of 80 years or more with acute or convalescent COVID-19. Written as DNA, the CDR3 is TGTGCCAGTAGTTCCGGACTCTACACAGATACGCAGTATTTT. It specifies CASSSGLYTDTQYF.